This TCR beta chain was recovered during a study of T cells in localized non-small cell lung cancer. The CDR3 spans 18 residues. Germline trimming cut 5 bases from V and 0 bases from J; bases unmatched to any gene: 10. Findings of the study overall: Maximal T cell clonality occurred in uninvolved adjacent lung, with tumor ranking below it. Multi-region tumor sequencing was not done, so intratumor heterogeneity could not be excluded. Appearance in adjacent lung was seen for a median around 58 of the top 100 tumor clones.

Details on this clone: No antigen is known for it.

TCRdb's copy holds only in-frame clones and misses some; the assay was immunoSEQ multiplex PCR. This table holds 950 to 1,300 clones, less than 35% found once. This chain connects TRBV6-7 to TRBJ2-6, with 7 bases matching TRBD1. TRBV6-7 is annotated as an ORF whose role is uncertain. Sequencing was performed on normal lung tissue next to the tumor, taken before any cancer treatment. The receptor comes from a man between 40 and 75 years old with stage I squamous cell lung carcinoma. The CDR3 DNA sequence: TGTGCCAGCAGTGATAAGGGGGCCAGGATCTCTGGGGCCAACGTCCTGACTTTC. Translated, it gives CASSDKGARISGANVLTF.